Listed here are 30 T cell receptor beta chains from one sample, sequenced in a study of cytomegalovirus exposure and HLA in healthy donors. Researchers ran the PCR with 60 Vbeta and 13 Jbeta primers. Using immunoSEQ multiplex PCR, the repertoire was profiled, and TCRdb retains in-frame clones only, with some absent. The sample has roughly 150,000 clones; 75% to 85% are singletons. Specimen: PBMCs. Receptors originate from a girl under 10 years old in good health and CMV-seropositive.

The genes are TRBV5-1 and TRBJ2-3, with 11 nucleotides matching TRBD2. The CDR3 contains 17 residues. Unmatched junction bases numbered 4, after V lost 0 bases and J lost 1 base. Germline CDR1 SGHRS, CDR2 YFSETQ. This CDR3 reads CASSLAPGLAGTDTQYF. CDR3 nucleotides: TGCGCCAGCAGCTTGGCCCCGGGACTAGCGGGCACAGATACGCAGTATTTT.

V usage is TRBV5-1 and J usage is TRBJ2-5; D possibly corresponds to TRBD2 (6 bases). This CDR3 contains 14 residues. The germline V and J ends were trimmed by 1 base and 2 bases, with 9 bases remaining between them. CDR1 and CDR2 from the germline V gene are SGHRS and YFSETQ. The CDR3 coding sequence is TGCGCCAGCAGCTTGTTCGGGAGACAAGAGACCCAGTACTTC. It specifies CASSLFGRQETQYF.

This rearrangement joins TRBV6-5 to TRBJ2-1; D gene uncertain. The ends were cut back, 5 bases at V and 8 bases at J, with 13 bases in the middle. Per the germline V gene, CDR1 is MNHEY and CDR2 is SVGAGI. CDR3 length: 13 amino acids. CDR3 coding DNA: TGTGCCAGCAGTATTGAGAGCCGCGATGAGCAGTTCTTC. Protein product: CASSIESRDEQFF.

This sequence joins TRBV4-2 and TRBJ1-5, with 8 bases matching TRBD1. Germline CDR1 reads LGHNA; CDR2 reads YNFKEQ. The J segment lost 6 bases and the V segment lost 3 bases, leaving 4 bases of the junction unmatched. This CDR3 has 14 amino acids. CDR3 region: CASSHLQGGQPQHF. CDR3 in DNA: TGTGCCAGCAGCCACCTACAGGGGGGTCAGCCCCAGCATTTT.

This CDR3 is CASSQEGTGGNTIYF. Here the CDR3 DNA reads TGCGCCAGCAGCCAAGAAGGGACAGGAGGAAACACCATATATTTT. The J gene is TRBJ1-3, the V gene TRBV4-1, with TRBD1 identical over 8 bases. This CDR3 has 15 amino acids. Germline V gives CDR1 MGHRA, CDR2 YSYEKL. The ends lost 0 bases at V and 4 bases at J; junction bases unmatched: 2.

This clone was observed a few times. The chain couples TRBV7-9 to TRBJ1-2; 8 bases agree with TRBD1. V was clipped by 4 bases and J by 3 bases; unmatched bases: 10. Germline V gene sequence: CDR1 SEHNR, CDR2 FQNEAQ (reference sequence). This CDR3 is built from 16 residues. The CDR3 coding sequence is TGTGCCAGCAGCTCGCCTAGAGTGACAGGGGACTATGGCTACACCTTC. Encoded protein: CASSSPRVTGDYGYTF.

The V gene is TRBV5-4, the J gene TRBJ2-7; 8 positions match TRBD1. Germline CDR1 SGHNT, CDR2 YYREEE (reference sequence). After removal of 0 bases from V and 0 bases from J, the junction contained 2 bases not matched to a gene. CDR3 length: 15 residues. CDR3 residues: CASSLDRGSSYEQYF. CDR3 sequence (DNA): TGTGCCAGCAGCTTGGACAGGGGGAGCTCCTACGAGCAGTACTTC.

The chain carries TRBV6-5 and TRBJ2-1, with TRBD1 identical over 8 bases. The ends lost 4 bases at V and 6 bases at J; junction bases unmatched: 5. CDR3 length: 14 residues. Germline CDR1 is MNHEY and CDR2 is SVGAGI. CDR3 loop: CASSFGQGINEQFF. The CDR3 DNA reads as TGTGCCAGCAGTTTCGGACAGGGTATCAATGAGCAGTTCTTC.

J is TRBJ2-3 and V is TRBV5-4; 9 bases fit TRBD2. V lost 0 bases and J lost 2; bases outside the gene matches: 1. This CDR3 is 15 amino acids long. In germline, CDR1 is SGHNT, CDR2 YYREEE (reference sequence). Here the CDR3 reads CASSLASGTTDTQYF. The CDR3 nucleotides are TGTGCCAGCAGCTTGGCTAGCGGGACCACAGATACGCAGTATTTT.

V and J are TRBV30 and TRBJ1-2, with a possible D match to TRBD1 (5 bases). CDR1 and CDR2 (germline): GTSNPN, SVGIG (reference sequence). The CDR3 contains 14 residues. Trimming pared 3 bases from V and 4 bases from J, leaving 15 bases between. CDR3 in amino acids: CAWSIDSNSYGYTF. DNA of the CDR3: TGTGCCTGGAGCATAGACAGCAATTCCTATGGCTACACCTTC.

The V and J genes are TRBV6-1 and TRBJ1-5, with 12 bases lining up with TRBD1. This CDR3 spans 14 amino acids. The V and J ends lost 8 bases and 5 bases, in that order; junction bases with no gene match: 4. Germline V lookup: CDR1 MNHNS, CDR2 SASEGT. CDR3 sequence: CASRGTGGYQPQHF. CDR3 bases: TGTGCCAGCCGTGGGACAGGGGGCTATCAGCCCCAGCATTTT.

The rearrangement links TRBV6-5 to TRBJ2-3, with a possible D match to TRBD2 (6 bases). V dropped 8 bases and J dropped 2 bases, with 14 bases sitting between them. CDR3 length equals 14 residues. The V gene's germline CDR1 is MNHEY and CDR2 SVGAGI. The CDR3 bases are TGTGCCAGCTCCCGGACTACGGACACAGATACGCAGTATTTT. Translation gives CASSRTTDTDTQYF.

The DNA for the CDR3 is TGTGCCAGCAGCTTAGGTGTACAGGTTTCCTACGAGCAGTACTTC. It yields the protein CASSLGVQVSYEQYF. The chain carries TRBV11-2 and TRBJ2-7, with D possibly matching TRBD1 (5 bases). Trimming pared 1 base from V and 1 base from J, leaving 11 bases between. The germline V gene has CDR1 SGHAT and CDR2 FQNNGV. The CDR3 length is 15 residues.

This chain links TRBV19 with TRBJ1-2; 10 positions agree with TRBD1. The CDR3 contains 15 residues. J lost 3 bases, V lost 4 bases, and 5 bases had no gene match. Germline V gene sequence: CDR1 LNHDA, CDR2 SQIVND (reference sequence). This chain's CDR3 is CASSTDRGRYYGYTF. As DNA, the CDR3 is TGTGCCAGTAGTACCGACAGGGGGCGCTACTATGGCTACACCTTC.

The chain joins TRBV5-4 to TRBJ1-3; D remains unclear. CDR3 length equals 13 residues. V dropped 0 bases and J dropped 2 bases, with 3 bases sitting between them. Germline V lookup: CDR1 SGHNT, CDR2 YYREEE (reference sequence). CDR3 loop: CASSLDTGNTIYF. CDR3 nucleotides: TGTGCCAGCAGCTTGGATACTGGAAACACCATATATTTT.

Concerning this clone itself: The junction departs from germline at one end; a sequencing error may be responsible. CDR3 protein: CAWSVLKGQGGLVF. The CDR3 region has the DNA TGTGCCTGGAGTGTACTCAAGGGACAGGGTGGCTTGGTCTTC. The chain couples TRBV30 to TRBJ2-1, with 9 nucleotides matching TRBD1. Germline loops: CDR1 GTSNPN, CDR2 SVGIG (reference sequence). This CDR3 region has 14 residues.

The chain couples TRBV6-4 to TRBJ2-3; 12 bases are a match to TRBD1. CDR1 is MRHNA and CDR2 is SNTAGT in the germline V gene. This CDR3 spans 15 amino acids. V lost 2 bases, J lost 4 bases, and 1 base stayed unmatched. For the CDR3, the DNA is TGTGCCAGCAGTGACGGGACAGGGGGCGCAGATACGCAGTATTTT. This translates into CASSDGTGGADTQYF.

The V and J genes are TRBV30 and TRBJ2-7; 8 bases fit TRBD1. CDR3 size: 12 residues. CDR1 is GTSNPN, CDR2 SVGIG, per germline (reference sequence). Trimming at V came to 8 bases and at J to 3 bases, leaving 6 bases not matched to a gene. The CDR3 DNA sequence: TGTGCCGGCCGGGACAGGTACTACGAGCAGTACTTC. Translation gives CAGRDRYYEQYF. The variable domain in full, with the rest retrieved from reference TRBV30 and TRBJ2-7, is SQTIHQWPATLVQPVGSPLSLECTVEGTSNPNLYWYRQAAGRGLQLLFYSVGIGQISSEVPQNLSASRPQDRQFILSSKKLLLSDSGFYLCAGRDRYYEQYFGPGTRLTVT.

V and J are TRBV30 and TRBJ2-3; D may be TRBD2 (6 bases). CDR1 is GTSNPN, CDR2 SVGIG, per germline (reference sequence). The length of the CDR3 is 13 residues. The V and J ends lost 4 bases and 9 bases respectively, with 17 bases between them. The CDR3 here is CAWNTNPSDTQYF. CDR3 DNA sequence: TGTGCCTGGAACACAAATCCTAGCGACACGCAGTATTTT.

The rearrangement joins TRBV7-9 to TRBJ2-2; 7 positions match TRBD1. Trimming cost V 5 bases and J 4 bases; bases outside gene matches: 7. This CDR3 comprises 15 residues. Germline CDR1 and CDR2: SEHNR and FQNEAQ (reference sequence). CDR3 bases: TGTGCCAGCAGCCTCCCGGCAGGGGGCACCGGGGAGCTGTTTTTT. As protein: CASSLPAGGTGELFF. The whole variable domain, filled in from reference TRBV7-9 and TRBJ2-2, reads DTGVSQNPRHKITKRGQNVTFRCDPISEHNRLYWYRQTLGQGPEFLTYFQNEAQLEKSRLLSDRFSAERPKGSFSTLEIQRTEQGDSAMYLCASSLPAGGTGELFFGEGSRLTVL.

The gene calls are TRBV11-1 and TRBJ2-3, with D possibly TRBD2 on 5 matching bases. The CDR3 runs 16 residues. V gave up 5 bases and J gave up 1 base, with 16 bases separating them. Looked up from germline, CDR1 is SGHAT and CDR2 is FQDESV (reference sequence). CDR3: CASSPMEWRGTDTQYF. DNA of the CDR3: TGTGCCAGCAGCCCTATGGAGTGGCGGGGCACAGATACGCAGTATTTT.

The chain recombines TRBV16 with TRBJ1-5; no clear D gene. CDR3 length: 17 residues. V dropped 2 bases and J dropped 3 bases, with 17 bases sitting between them. Looked up from germline, CDR1 is KGHSY and CDR2 is FQNENV. CDR3 amino acids: CASSQTPPGWVNQPQHF. DNA of the CDR3: TGTGCCAGCAGCCAAACCCCCCCGGGGTGGGTCAATCAGCCCCAGCATTTT.

The V and J genes are TRBV19 and TRBJ2-7; 11 nucleotides align to TRBD2. Germline CDR1 reads LNHDA; CDR2 reads SQIVND (reference sequence). This CDR3 is built from 15 residues. V gave up 3 bases and J gave up 4 bases; unmatched junction bases: 5. This CDR3 reads CASSIVASGRYEQYF. The CDR3 DNA reads as TGTGCCAGTAGTATCGTGGCTAGCGGGAGGTACGAGCAGTACTTC.

The gene calls are TRBV7-9 and TRBJ1-1; 7 bases are a match to TRBD1. CDR3 length: 15 amino acids. In germline, CDR1 is SEHNR, CDR2 FQNEAQ (reference sequence). The trim removed 7 bases at V and 0 bases at J, leaving 8 bases unmatched. The CDR3 loop is CASTESGGMNTEAFF. In DNA form, the CDR3 reads TGTGCCAGCACCGAATCAGGGGGAATGAACACTGAAGCTTTCTTT.

The chain joins TRBV4-1 to TRBJ1-3; D remains ambiguous. Germline CDR1 MGHRA, CDR2 YSYEKL. With 2 bases removed from V and 8 bases from J, the gap between germline ends came to 10 bases. The CDR3 sequence is 13 residues long. CDR3 DNA: TGCGCCAGCAGCCAACGTGGGCCGGACACCATATATTTT. Amino acid sequence: CASSQRGPDTIYF.

V gene TRBV7-9 combines with J gene TRBJ2-2, with D tentatively TRBD2 (5 bases). The V end lost 2 bases, the J end lost 8 bases, and 15 bases lay between the germline ends. The CDR3 has 15 residues. The germline V gene has CDR1 SEHNR and CDR2 FQNEAQ (reference sequence). CDR3 nucleotide sequence: TGTGCCAGCAGCTTACCCAGGCGGGTTAGTGGGGAGCTGTTTTTT. It is translated as CASSLPRRVSGELFF.

J is TRBJ1-5 and V is TRBV5-8; 7 positions agree with TRBD1. The CDR3 spans 16 residues. Germline V lookup: CDR1 SGHTS, CDR2 YDEGEE. V lost 2 bases, J lost 4 bases, and 9 bases stayed unmatched. DNA for the CDR3: TGTGCCAGCAGCTTTTTCCGAGAGGGGGCGAATCAGCCCCAGCATTTT. Amino acids: CASSFFREGANQPQHF.

This rearrangement joins TRBV19 to TRBJ2-7, with 8 bases matching TRBD1. The J segment lost 2 bases and the V segment lost 9 bases, leaving 6 bases of the junction unmatched. CDR1 is LNHDA and CDR2 is SQIVND in the germline V gene (reference sequence). The CDR3 has 13 residues. Here the CDR3 reads CASRRGPTYEQYF. DNA for the CDR3: TGTGCCAGCCGCAGGGGGCCGACCTACGAGCAGTACTTC.

This rearrangement joins TRBV7-3 to TRBJ1-6; no firm D call. Looked up from germline, CDR1 is SGHTA and CDR2 is FQGTGA. The CDR3 totals 13 residues. Trimming cost V 4 bases and J 8 bases, with 9 bases left between them. The CDR3 loop is CASSSLPDSPLHF. DNA for the CDR3: TGTGCCAGCAGCTCTCTGCCGGATTCACCCCTCCACTTT.

The rearrangement joins TRBV28 to TRBJ1-1, with 9 bases lining up with TRBD1. Germline V CDR1 and CDR2: MDHEN, SYDVKM. CDR3 length equals 15 residues. V was pared by 6 bases and J by 4 bases, with 9 bases of the junction left unmatched. The CDR3 DNA follows: TGTGCCAGCAGCCCCCTTTACAGGGGGCGCACTGAAGCTTTCTTT. This codes for CASSPLYRGRTEAFF.